This is a list of T cell receptor beta chains from one sample in a study of T cells after yellow fever vaccination. In TCRdb, the 5' RACE reads were re-called with MiXCR into one record per CDR3 protein. The table shows hundreds of thousands of distinct CDR3 sequences, with around 3.6% occurring only once. Specimen: PBMCs, collected on the day of the yellow fever booster vaccination. The receptors come from a man in his late teens or twenties who received the YFV17D yellow fever vaccine. Each CDR3 is given with its conserved first and last residue. Each record gives: V gene, D gene, clone size, J gene, CDR3 DNA, CDR3 protein. D genes are given only for firm matches. Size is stated for part of the rows, as once, few or many counts, or as a class when the clone is expanded.

>TRBV7-6|TRBD2|many|TRBJ2-1
TGTGCCAGCAGCTTACCCGGGACTAGCGGAGACAATGAGCAGTTCTTC
CASSLPGTSGDNEQFF
>TRBV28|NA|NA|TRBJ2-5
TGTGCCAGCAGTTTACGTAGGGGGTCGGAGACCCAGTACTTC
CASSLRRGSETQYF
>TRBV6-6|NA|few|TRBJ1-1
TGTGCCAGCAGTTATACGAACACTGAAGCTTTCTTT
CASSYTNTEAFF
>TRBV23-1|NA|NA|TRBJ1-4
TGCGCCAGCAGTCACGATTCCCCAGGGTGGCCTAATGAAAAACTGTTTTTT
CASSHDSPGWPNEKLFF
>TRBV12-3/TRBV12-4|NA|many|TRBJ2-5
TGTGCCAGCAGCCAGGGAGATCAAGAGACCCAGTACTTC
CASSQGDQETQYF
>TRBV4-2|NA|NA|TRBJ2-3
TGTGCCAGCAGCCAAGGCCCTAATGAGGGCACAGATACGCAGTATTTT
CASSQGPNEGTDTQYF
>TRBV7-2|TRBD2|many|TRBJ2-1
TGTGCCAGCAGCTTAGAGACTAGCGGGGGAGTGGGACATGAGCAGTTCTTC
CASSLETSGGVGHEQFF
>TRBV4-3|NA|many|TRBJ2-3
TGCGCCAGCAGCCAGCAGGGTGGCACAGATACGCAGTATTTT
CASSQQGGTDTQYF
>TRBV20-1|NA|many|TRBJ2-2
TGCAGTGCTAGAGATCCTTCGGGGGTGGCCGGGGAGCTGTTTTTT
CSARDPSGVAGELFF
>TRBV21-1|NA|few|TRBJ2-2
TGTGCCAGCAGACTAGGCCCGGGACCGTACACCGGGGAGCTGTTTTTT
CASRLGPGPYTGELFF
>TRBV23-1|NA|many|TRBJ1-1
TGCGCCAGCAGTCAAAGGTTAGGGTTGACTTTCTTT
CASSQRLGLTFF
>TRBV25-1|NA|few|TRBJ1-2
TGTGCCAGCTCGGGGCAGGCCGTATATGGCTACACCTTC
CASSGQAVYGYTF
>TRBV5-1|NA|many|TRBJ2-1
TGCGCCAGCAGCCCTGGCCGCGGTTATGAGCAGTTCTTC
CASSPGRGYEQFF
>TRBV6-1|NA|NA|TRBJ1-2
TGTGCCAGCAGTTGGGACACCCAACACAACTATGGCTACACCTTC
CASSWDTQHNYGYTF
>TRBV4-3|TRBD1|many|TRBJ2-2
TGCGCCAGCAGCCGGCATAGACAGGGAAACACCGGGGAGCTGTTTTTT
CASSRHRQGNTGELFF
>TRBV7-9|TRBD2|many|TRBJ2-1
TGTGCCAGCAGGAGTAGCGGGGGACACAATGAGCAGTTCTTC
CASRSSGGHNEQFF
>TRBV7-2|NA|many|TRBJ2-3
TGTGCCAGCAGCTTTGGTATGATGGATACGCAGTATTTT
CASSFGMMDTQYF
>TRBV5-5|NA|many|TRBJ1-5
TGTGCCAGCAGCTTAACCAATCAGCCCCAGCATTTT
CASSLTNQPQHF
>TRBV5-1|NA|NA|TRBJ1-1
TGCGCCAGCAGCTTGACCCCACCTAACACTGAAGCTTTCTTT
CASSLTPPNTEAFF
>TRBV20-1|NA|few|TRBJ2-3
TGCAGTGCCCTACTAGCATCGGATACGCAGTATTTT
CSALLASDTQYF
>TRBV7-9|NA|many|TRBJ2-5
TGTGCCAGCAGCTTTCACGGGGAAGAGACCCAGTACTTC
CASSFHGEETQYF
>TRBV7-2|TRBD1|few|TRBJ2-5
TGTGCCAGCAGCTTCCCAGGGGGGACCCAGTACTTC
CASSFPGGTQYF
>TRBV6-5|TRBD1|many|TRBJ1-2
TGTGCCAGCAGTTACTCGACAGGGGCATATGGCTACACCTTC
CASSYSTGAYGYTF
>TRBV13|NA|NA|TRBJ2-1
TGTGCCAGCAGCTTAGTGGGGCCCTACAATGAGCAGTTCTTC
CASSLVGPYNEQFF
>TRBV19|NA|few|TRBJ2-1
TGTGCCAGTAGTATTCGGGGAAGGGATGAGCAGTTCTTC
CASSIRGRDEQFF
>TRBV12-3/TRBV12-4|NA|few|TRBJ2-2
TGTGCCAGCAGTGCAGGGTCGAACACCGGGGAGCTGTTTTTT
CASSAGSNTGELFF